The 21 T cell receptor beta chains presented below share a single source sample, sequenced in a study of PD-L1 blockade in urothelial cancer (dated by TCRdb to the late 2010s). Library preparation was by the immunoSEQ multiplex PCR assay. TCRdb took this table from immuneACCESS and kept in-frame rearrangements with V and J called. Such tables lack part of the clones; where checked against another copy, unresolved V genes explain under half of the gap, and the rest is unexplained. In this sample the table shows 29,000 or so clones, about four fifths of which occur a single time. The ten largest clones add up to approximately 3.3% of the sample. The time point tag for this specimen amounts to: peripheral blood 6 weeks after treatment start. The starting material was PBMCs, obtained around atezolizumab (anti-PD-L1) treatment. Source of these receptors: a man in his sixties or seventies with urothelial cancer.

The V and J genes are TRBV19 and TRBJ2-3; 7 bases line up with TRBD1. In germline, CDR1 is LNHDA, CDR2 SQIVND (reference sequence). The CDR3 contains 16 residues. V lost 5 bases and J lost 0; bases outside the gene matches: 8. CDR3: CASSFGQDSSTDTQYF. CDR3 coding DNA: TGTGCCAGTAGTTTTGGACAGGACTCTAGCACAGATACGCAGTATTTT.

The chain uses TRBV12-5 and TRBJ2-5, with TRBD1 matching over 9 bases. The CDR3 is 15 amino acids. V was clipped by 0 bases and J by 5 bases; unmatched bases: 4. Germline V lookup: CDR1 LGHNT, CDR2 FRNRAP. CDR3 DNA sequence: TGTGCTAGTGGTTTGGTAGGGACAGGGATCGAGACCCAGTACTTC. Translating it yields CASGLVGTGIETQYF.

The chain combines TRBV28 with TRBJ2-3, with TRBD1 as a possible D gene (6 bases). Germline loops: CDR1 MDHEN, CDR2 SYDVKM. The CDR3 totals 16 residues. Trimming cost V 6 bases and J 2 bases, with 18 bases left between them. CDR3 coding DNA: TGTGCCAGCAGCCAAAACACAGGGTCGGTCACAGATACGCAGTATTTT. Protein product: CASSQNTGSVTDTQYF.

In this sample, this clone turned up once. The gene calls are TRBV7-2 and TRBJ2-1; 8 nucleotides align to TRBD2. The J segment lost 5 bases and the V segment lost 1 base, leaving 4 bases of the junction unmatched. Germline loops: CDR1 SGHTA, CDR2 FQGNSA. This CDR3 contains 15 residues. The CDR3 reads CASSLDSGRDNEQFF. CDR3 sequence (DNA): TGTGCCAGCAGCTTAGACAGCGGGAGAGACAATGAGCAGTTCTTC. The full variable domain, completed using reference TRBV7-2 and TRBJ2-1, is GAGVSQSPSNKVTEKGKDVELRCDPISGHTALYWYRQSLGQGLEFLIYFQGNSAPDKSGLPSDRFSAERTGGSVSTLTIQRTQQEDSAVYLCASSLDSGRDNEQFFGPGTRLTVL.

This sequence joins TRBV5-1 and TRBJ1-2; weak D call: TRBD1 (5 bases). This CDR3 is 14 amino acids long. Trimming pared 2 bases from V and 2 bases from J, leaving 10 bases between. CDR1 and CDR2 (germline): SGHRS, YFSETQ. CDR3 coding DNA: TGCGCCAGCAGCTTCGGGGGGTCCAACTATGGCTACACCTTC. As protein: CASSFGGSNYGYTF. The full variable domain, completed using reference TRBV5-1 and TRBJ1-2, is KAGVTQTPRYLIKTRGQQVTLSCSPISGHRSVSWYQQTPGQGLQFLFEYFSETQRNKGNFPGRFSGRQFSNSRSEMNVSTLELGDSALYLCASSFGGSNYGYTFGSGTRLTVV.

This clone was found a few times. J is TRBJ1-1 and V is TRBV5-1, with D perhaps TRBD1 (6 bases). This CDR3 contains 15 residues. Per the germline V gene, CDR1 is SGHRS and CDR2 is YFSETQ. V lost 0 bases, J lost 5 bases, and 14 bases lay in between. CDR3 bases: TGCGCCAGCAGCTTGGAGGGGGAGGGCTGGACTGAAGCTTTCTTT. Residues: CASSLEGEGWTEAFF.

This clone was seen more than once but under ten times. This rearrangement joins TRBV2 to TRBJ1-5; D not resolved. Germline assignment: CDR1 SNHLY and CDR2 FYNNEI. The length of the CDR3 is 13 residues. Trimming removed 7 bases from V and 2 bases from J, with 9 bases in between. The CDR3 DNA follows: TGTGCCAGCACGGTCGGAGGCAATCAGCCCCAGCATTTT. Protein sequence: CASTVGGNQPQHF.

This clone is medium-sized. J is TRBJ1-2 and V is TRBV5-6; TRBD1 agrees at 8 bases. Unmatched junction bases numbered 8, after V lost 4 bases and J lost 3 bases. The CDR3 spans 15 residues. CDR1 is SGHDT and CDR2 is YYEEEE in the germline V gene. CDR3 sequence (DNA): TGTGCCAGCAGCCTTGACGGACAGGGCTACTATGGCTACACCTTC. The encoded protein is CASSLDGQGYYGYTF.

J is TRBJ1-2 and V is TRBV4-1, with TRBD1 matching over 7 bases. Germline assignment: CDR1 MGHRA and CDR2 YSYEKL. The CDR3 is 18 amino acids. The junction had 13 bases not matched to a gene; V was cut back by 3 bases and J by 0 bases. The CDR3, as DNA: TGCGCCAGCAGCCACATAGGAAAATACAGGGGAGCTAACTATGGCTACACCTTC. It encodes CASSHIGKYRGANYGYTF.

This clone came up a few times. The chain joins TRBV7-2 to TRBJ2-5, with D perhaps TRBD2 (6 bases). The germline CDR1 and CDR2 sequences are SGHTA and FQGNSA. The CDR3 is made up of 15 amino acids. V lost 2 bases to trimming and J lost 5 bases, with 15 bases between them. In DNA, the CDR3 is TGTGCCAGCAGCTTAAGACGCCCCGCGGGGGAGACCCAGTACTTC. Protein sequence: CASSLRRPAGETQYF.

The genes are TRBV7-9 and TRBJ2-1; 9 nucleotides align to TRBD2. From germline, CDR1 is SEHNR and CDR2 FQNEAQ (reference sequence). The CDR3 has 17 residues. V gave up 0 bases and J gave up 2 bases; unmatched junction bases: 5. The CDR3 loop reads CASSLARLAETYNEQFF. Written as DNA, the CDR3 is TGTGCCAGCAGCTTAGCGCGACTAGCGGAGACCTACAATGAGCAGTTCTTC.

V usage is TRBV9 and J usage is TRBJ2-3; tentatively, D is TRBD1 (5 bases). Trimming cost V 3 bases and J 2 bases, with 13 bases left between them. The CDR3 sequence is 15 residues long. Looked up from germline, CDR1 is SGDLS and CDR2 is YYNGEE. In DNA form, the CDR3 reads TGTGCCAGCAGCGGGGCCAGGGCCAACACAGATACGCAGTATTTT. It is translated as CASSGARANTDTQYF.

CDR3 loop: CAIRGQVNGYTF. Here the CDR3 DNA reads TGTGCCATCAGGGGACAGGTCAATGGCTACACCTTC. This rearrangement joins TRBV10-3 to TRBJ1-2; 8 bases line up with TRBD1. This CDR3 has 12 amino acids. V was pared by 6 bases and J by 6 bases, with 3 bases of the junction left unmatched. CDR1 and CDR2 (germline): ENHRY, SYGVKD.

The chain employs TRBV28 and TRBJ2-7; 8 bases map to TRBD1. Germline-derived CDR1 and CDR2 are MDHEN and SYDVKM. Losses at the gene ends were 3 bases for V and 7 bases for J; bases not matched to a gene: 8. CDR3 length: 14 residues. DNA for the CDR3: TGTGCCAGCAGTTTCCCGGGACAGGTGCGGGAGCAGTACTTC. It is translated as CASSFPGQVREQYF.

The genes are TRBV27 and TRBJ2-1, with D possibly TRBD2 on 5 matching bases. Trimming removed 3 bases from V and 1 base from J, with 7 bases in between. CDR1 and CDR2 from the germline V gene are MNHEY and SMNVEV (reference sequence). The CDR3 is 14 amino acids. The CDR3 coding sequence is TGTGCCAGCAGTTTCGGCGGGTCCTACAATGAGCAGTTCTTC. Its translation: CASSFGGSYNEQFF.

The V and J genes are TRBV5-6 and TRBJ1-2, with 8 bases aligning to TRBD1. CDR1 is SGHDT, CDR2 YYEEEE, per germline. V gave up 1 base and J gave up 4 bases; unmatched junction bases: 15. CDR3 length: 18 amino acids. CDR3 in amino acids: CASSLTGRGRRHFYGYTF. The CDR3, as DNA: TGTGCCAGCAGCTTGACGGGCAGGGGGCGCCGACACTTCTATGGCTACACCTTC.

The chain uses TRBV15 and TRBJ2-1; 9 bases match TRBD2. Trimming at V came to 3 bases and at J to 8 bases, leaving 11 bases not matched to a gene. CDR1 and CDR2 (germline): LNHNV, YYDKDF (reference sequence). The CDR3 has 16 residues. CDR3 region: CATSSGGRGGRDEQFF. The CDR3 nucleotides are TGTGCCACCAGCAGCGGAGGGCGGGGGGGGAGGGATGAGCAGTTCTTC.

DNA for the CDR3: TGTGCCAGCAGCATCACCGGGGGGCGCACAGATACGCAGTATTTT. This sequence encodes CASSITGGRTDTQYF. The chain has TRBV7-9 and TRBJ2-3; D is perhaps TRBD2 (7 bases). The CDR3 consists of 15 residues. Germline V lookup: CDR1 SEHNR, CDR2 FQNEAQ (reference sequence). V was trimmed by 5 bases and J by 1 base, leaving 13 bases between them. The whole variable domain, remainder taken from reference TRBV7-9 and TRBJ2-3, is DTGVSQNPRHKITKRGQNVTFRCDPISEHNRLYWYRQTLGQGPEFLTYFQNEAQLEKSRLLSDRFSAERPKGSFSTLEIQRTEQGDSAMYLCASSITGGRTDTQYFGPGTRLTVL.

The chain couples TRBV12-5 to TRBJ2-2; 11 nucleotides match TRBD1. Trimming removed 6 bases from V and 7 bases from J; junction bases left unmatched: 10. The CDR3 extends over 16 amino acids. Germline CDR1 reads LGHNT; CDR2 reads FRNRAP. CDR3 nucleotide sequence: TGTGCTAGTGGGTTCGGACAGGGGGCTGGGGGCGGGGAGCTGTTTTTT. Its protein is CASGFGQGAGGGELFF.

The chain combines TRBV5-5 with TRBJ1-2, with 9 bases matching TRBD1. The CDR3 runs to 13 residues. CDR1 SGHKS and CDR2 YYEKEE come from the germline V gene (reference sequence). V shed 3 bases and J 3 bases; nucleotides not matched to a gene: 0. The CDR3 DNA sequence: TGTGCCAGCAGCTGGACAGGGGACTATGGCTACACCTTC. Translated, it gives CASSWTGDYGYTF.

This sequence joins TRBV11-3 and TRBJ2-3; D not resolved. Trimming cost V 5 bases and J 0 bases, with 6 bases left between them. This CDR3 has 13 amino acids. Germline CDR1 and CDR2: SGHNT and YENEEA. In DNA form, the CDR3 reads TGTGCCAGCAGCAGAGGTAGCACAGATACGCAGTATTTT. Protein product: CASSRGSTDTQYF.